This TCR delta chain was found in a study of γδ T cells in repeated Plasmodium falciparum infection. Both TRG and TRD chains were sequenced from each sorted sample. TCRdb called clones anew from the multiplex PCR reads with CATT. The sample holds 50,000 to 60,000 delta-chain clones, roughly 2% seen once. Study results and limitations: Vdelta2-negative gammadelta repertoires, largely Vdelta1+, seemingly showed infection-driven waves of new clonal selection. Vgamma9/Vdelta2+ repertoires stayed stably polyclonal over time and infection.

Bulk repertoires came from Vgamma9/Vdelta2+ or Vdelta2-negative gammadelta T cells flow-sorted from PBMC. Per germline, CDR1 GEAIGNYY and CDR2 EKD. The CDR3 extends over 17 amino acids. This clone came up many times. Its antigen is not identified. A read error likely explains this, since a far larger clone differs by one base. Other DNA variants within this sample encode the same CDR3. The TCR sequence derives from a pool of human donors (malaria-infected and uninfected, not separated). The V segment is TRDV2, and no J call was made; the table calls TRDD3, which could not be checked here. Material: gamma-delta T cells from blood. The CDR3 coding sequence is TGTGCCTGTGACACCGTCGGAGTACTGGGGGATAAGGATAAGCTCATCTTT. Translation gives CACDTVGVLGDKDKLIF.